The 16 T cell receptor beta chains reported below all come from one sample, sequenced in a study of OX40 agonist ivuxolimab in advanced cancers. Assay used: immunoSEQ multiplex PCR; TCRdb lists only in-frame clones, some missing. The sample lists approximately 82,000 clones, around 84% occurring once. Specimen: CD4+ or CD8+ T cells sorted from blood, collected in a trial of the OX40 agonist ivuxolimab. Source of these receptors: an adult with an advanced solid tumor such as melanoma, head and neck, liver or kidney cancer.

By frequency in the sample, this clone is medium-sized. The rearrangement links TRBV9 to TRBJ1-1, with 9 nucleotides matching TRBD1. Germline V gene data show CDR1 as SGDLS and CDR2 as YYNGEE. V shed 2 bases, J shed 1 base, and the junction held 3 bases outside the gene matches. The CDR3 extends over 15 amino acids. This CDR3 is CASSVTGGSNTEAFF. DNA of the CDR3: TGTGCCAGCAGCGTTACAGGGGGCTCGAACACTGAAGCTTTCTTT.

This clone showed up just a few times. The J gene is TRBJ2-1, the V gene TRBV4-3; TRBD2 agrees at 9 bases. Per germline, CDR1 LGHNA and CDR2 YSLEER. The CDR3 spans 15 residues. The V segment lost 1 base and the J segment 5 bases; nucleotides outside the gene matches: 3. The CDR3 spells CASSQGLAENNEQFF. The DNA of the CDR3 is TGCGCCAGCAGCCAAGGACTAGCGGAAAACAATGAGCAGTTCTTC.

This clone showed up just once. This chain uses TRBV19 with TRBJ1-5, with D perhaps matching TRBD1 (5 bases). Germline V gene lookup returns CDR1 LNHDA and CDR2 SQIVND (reference sequence). Trimming pared 3 bases from V and 0 bases from J, leaving 15 bases between. This CDR3 has 17 residues. The CDR3 coding sequence is TGTGCCAGTAGTATCCTCGCCACGACAGCTAGCAATCAGCCCCAGCATTTT. Amino acids: CASSILATTASNQPQHF.

V usage is TRBV7-3 and J usage is TRBJ1-1, with D possibly being TRBD1 (6 bases). Looked up from germline, CDR1 is SGHTA and CDR2 is FQGTGA. V lost 0 bases and J lost 5, with 13 bases in between. There are 15 residues in the CDR3. CDR3 protein: CASSLTSGGGTEAFF. For the CDR3, the DNA is TGTGCCAGCAGCTTAACGTCCGGGGGCGGTACTGAAGCTTTCTTT.

The chain uses TRBV9 and TRBJ2-1, with D maybe TRBD2 (5 bases). The CDR3 loop spans 14 amino acids. Trimming left V 0 bases short and J 8 bases short, with 12 bases between. Germline assignment: CDR1 SGDLS and CDR2 YYNGEE. Here the CDR3 reads CASSVGDSRDEQFF. In DNA form, the CDR3 reads TGTGCCAGCAGCGTAGGCGACTCGAGGGATGAGCAGTTCTTC. Based on the CDR3 plus reference TRBV9 and TRBJ2-1, the full variable domain is DSGVTQTPKHLITATGQRVTLRCSPRSGDLSVYWYQQSLDQGLQFLIQYYNGEERAKGNILERFSAQQFPDLHSELNLSSLELGDSALYFCASSVGDSRDEQFFGPGTRLTVL.

CDR3 nucleotides: TGTGCCAGCTCGGGAGGGCGGAGCCCCCCAGATACGCAGTATTTT. Its translation is CASSGGRSPPDTQYF. The genes are TRBV18 and TRBJ2-3, with 7 positions matching TRBD2. The length of the CDR3 is 15 residues. Germline V gene data show CDR1 as KGHSH and CDR2 as LQKENI. Trimming took 6 bases from V and 4 from J; bases not matched to a gene: 10.

The V call is TRBV7-9, the J call TRBJ2-7; D call uncertain. Germline values: CDR1 SEHNR, CDR2 FQNEAQ (reference sequence). The CDR3 has 14 residues. Trimming took 5 bases from V and 3 from J, leaving 14 bases between them. The CDR3 region is CASSPHYSNYEQYF. The CDR3 coding sequence is TGTGCCAGCAGCCCTCATTACTCGAACTACGAGCAGTACTTC.

The V gene is TRBV11-1, the J gene TRBJ1-4; D unresolved. The germline gives CDR1 SGHAT, CDR2 FQDESV (reference sequence). This CDR3 has 13 amino acids. Deletions cut 3 bases from V and 7 bases from J, with 9 bases between. This chain's CDR3 is CASSFEAAEKLFF. The CDR3 coding sequence is TGTGCCAGCAGCTTCGAGGCGGCTGAAAAACTGTTTTTT.

The gene calls are TRBV9 and TRBJ2-7; D gene ambiguous. Per the germline V gene, CDR1 is SGDLS and CDR2 is YYNGEE. V dropped 3 bases and J dropped 0 bases, with 10 bases sitting between them. This CDR3 is 14 amino acids long. In DNA form, the CDR3 reads TGTGCCAGCAGCGCCCTTCTTAGCTCCTACGAGCAGTACTTC. This translates into CASSALLSSYEQYF.

This CDR3 is CASSSQGGSGNTIYF. The CDR3 DNA follows: TGTGCCAGCAGCTCACAGGGAGGCTCTGGAAACACCATATATTTT. J is TRBJ1-3 and V is TRBV5-6, with D perhaps matching TRBD1 (6 bases). This CDR3 region has 15 residues. V was shortened by 3 bases and J by 0 bases, with 10 bases between the two germline ends. Germline CDR1 is SGHDT and CDR2 is YYEEEE.

The V and J genes are TRBV4-1 and TRBJ2-7; 7 nucleotides align to TRBD1. Germline loops: CDR1 MGHRA, CDR2 YSYEKL. Trimming at V came to 3 bases and at J to 3 bases, leaving 14 bases not matched to a gene. CDR3 length: 17 amino acids. The CDR3 coding sequence is TGCGCCAGCAGCCAGAATGGGGCTATGGGACAGAACTACGAGCAGTACTTC. Its protein is CASSQNGAMGQNYEQYF.

The rearrangement joins TRBV4-1 to TRBJ2-1, with TRBD1 identical over 11 bases. The length of the CDR3 is 15 residues. The germline gives CDR1 MGHRA, CDR2 YSYEKL. Trimming removed 0 bases from V and 9 bases from J; junction bases left unmatched: 4. The CDR3 sequence is CASSQEDRGPSEQFF. CDR3 sequence (DNA): TGCGCCAGCAGCCAAGAGGACAGGGGGCCGAGTGAGCAGTTCTTC.

The CDR3 region is CASGGRESNPYEQYF. The CDR3 bases are TGTGCCAGCGGAGGGAGGGAGTCGAATCCCTACGAGCAGTACTTC. The J gene is TRBJ2-7, the V gene TRBV19; TRBD2 agrees at 7 bases. Looked up from germline, CDR1 is LNHDA and CDR2 is SQIVND (reference sequence). The CDR3 contains 15 residues. V gave up 9 bases and J gave up 2 bases; unmatched junction bases: 13.

The chain combines TRBV5-6 with TRBJ2-2, with D unresolved. Per germline, CDR1 SGHDT and CDR2 YYEEEE. CDR3 length: 17 residues. Trimming pared 4 bases from V and 4 bases from J, leaving 20 bases between. The CDR3 sequence: CASSPLVLQVATGELFF. The CDR3 nucleotides read TGTGCCAGCAGCCCCCTCGTCCTCCAGGTGGCCACCGGGGAGCTGTTTTTT. Combining the CDR3 with reference TRBV5-6 and TRBJ2-2 gives the whole variable domain DAGVTQSPTHLIKTRGQQVTLRCSPKSGHDTVSWYQQALGQGPQFIFQYYEEEERQRGNFPDRFSGHQFPNYSSELNVNALLLGDSALYLCASSPLVLQVATGELFFGEGSRLTVL.

This sequence joins TRBV7-9 and TRBJ2-1, with D uncertain. V lost 0 bases to trimming and J lost 7 bases, with 7 bases between them. The CDR3 covers 13 residues. CDR1 SEHNR and CDR2 FQNEAQ come from the germline V gene (reference sequence). The CDR3 protein is CASSLALGNEQFF. The CDR3 nucleotides are TGTGCCAGCAGCTTAGCCTTGGGTAATGAGCAGTTCTTC.

This chain uses TRBV7-2 with TRBJ1-2; no reliable D call. The germline V and J ends were trimmed by 5 bases and 5 bases, with 18 bases remaining between them. This CDR3 spans 15 amino acids. The germline V gene encodes CDR1 SGHTA and CDR2 FQGNSA. The chain's CDR3 is CASSPQKESVYGYTF. Written as DNA, the CDR3 is TGTGCCAGCAGCCCCCAAAAGGAATCGGTATATGGCTACACCTTC.